This T cell receptor (beta chain) was recovered during a study of blood T cell repertoires in COVID-19. Measured with immunoSEQ multiplex PCR; TCRdb has only the in-frame clones, and not every one. The sample lists under 350,000 clones, under 95% seen once, with approximately 2.5% in the top ten. Cohort 3 recovered donors had two negative PCRs, clearance, or symptom resolution. This CDR3 is 15 amino acids long. V lost 6 bases and J lost 7; bases outside the gene matches: 7. The germline V gene has CDR1 SNHLY and CDR2 FYNNEI. The clonotype originates from a man aged 55-75 years who had recovered from COVID-19. This chain connects TRBV2 to TRBJ2-5; 14 bases are shared with TRBD2. The sample taken for sequencing was PBMCs or T cells enriched from blood (not recorded which). CDR3 protein: CASRGTSGSRGTQYF. The CDR3 coding sequence is TGTGCCAGCAGAGGGACTAGCGGGAGTCGGGGGACCCAGTACTTC.